Each of the 29 T cell receptor beta chains below was sequenced from the same sample in a study of OX40 agonist ivuxolimab in advanced cancers. Assay: immunoSEQ multiplex PCR; the TCRdb copy retains only in-frame clones and omits some. Seen here are about 58,000 clones, 80% to 90% observed once, and the top ten hold 3% to 3.5%. Material: CD4+ or CD8+ T cells sorted from blood, obtained in a trial of the OX40 agonist ivuxolimab. The origin of the receptors is an adult with an advanced solid tumor such as melanoma, head and neck, liver or kidney cancer.

The V and J genes are TRBV27 and TRBJ2-1; 8 bases are shared with TRBD2. Germline V gene data show CDR1 as MNHEY and CDR2 as SMNVEV (reference sequence). This CDR3 spans 15 amino acids. V lost 10 bases, J lost 4 bases, and 12 bases stayed unmatched. The chain's CDR3 is CATGVAGSRYNEQFF. The CDR3 DNA sequence: TGTGCCACCGGTGTAGCGGGATCACGGTACAATGAGCAGTTCTTC.

Only one count was recorded for this clone. The genes are TRBV5-6 and TRBJ2-5; no clear D. The germline V gene has CDR1 SGHDT and CDR2 YYEEEE. The V end lost 2 bases, the J end lost 2 bases, and 4 bases lay between the germline ends. The CDR3 sequence is 12 residues long. The CDR3 loop is CASSFNQETQYF. The CDR3 DNA sequence: TGTGCCAGCAGCTTCAATCAAGAGACCCAGTACTTC.

The chain combines TRBV15 with TRBJ1-1; no clear D. Germline CDR1 and CDR2: LNHNV and YYDKDF (reference sequence). Trimming pared 4 bases from V and 0 bases from J, leaving 9 bases between. The CDR3 spans 14 residues. CDR3 sequence: CATSIESMNTEAFF. Here the CDR3 DNA reads TGTGCCACCAGCATAGAGAGCATGAACACTGAAGCTTTCTTT.

The rearrangement links TRBV5-4 to TRBJ1-2; D gene ambiguous. The CDR3 spans 15 residues. V was shortened by 3 bases and J by 4 bases, with 16 bases between the two germline ends. CDR1 and CDR2 from the germline V gene are SGHNT and YYREEE (reference sequence). This CDR3 reads CASSYSTGPGYGYTF. The CDR3 region has the DNA TGTGCCAGCAGCTATTCGACCGGGCCTGGCTATGGCTACACCTTC.

In this sample, this clone turned up once. The rearrangement joins TRBV2 to TRBJ1-6; a weak D match, TRBD1 (6 bases). The ends were cut back, 6 bases at V and 7 bases at J, with 16 bases in the middle. CDR3 length: 15 residues. Germline V gives CDR1 SNHLY, CDR2 FYNNEI. The CDR3 sequence is CASSLDSHANSPLHF. CDR3 DNA: TGTGCCAGCAGCCTGGACAGCCACGCGAATTCACCCCTCCACTTT.

This chain links TRBV11-2 with TRBJ2-1; 8 positions agree with TRBD2. Germline trimming cut 2 bases from V and 3 bases from J; bases unmatched to any gene: 3. This CDR3 has 15 residues. Germline CDR1 reads SGHAT; CDR2 reads FQNNGV. CDR3: CASSLSGSDYNEQFF. The CDR3 DNA reads TGTGCCAGCAGCTTAAGCGGGAGTGACTACAATGAGCAGTTCTTC.

The rearrangement uses TRBV6-1 and TRBJ2-7, with D perhaps matching TRBD1 (6 bases). Germline V gives CDR1 MNHNS, CDR2 SASEGT. V lost 11 bases, J lost 2 bases, and 10 bases lay in between. This CDR3 contains 11 residues. The CDR3 nucleotides are TGTGCCCTAAGGACAGCCTACGAGCAGTACTTC. Encoded protein: CALRTAYEQYF.

The chain links TRBV10-1 to TRBJ1-5; D remains unclear. The CDR3 is 13 amino acids. V shed 3 bases and J shed 0 bases, with 3 bases lying between them. Germline-derived CDR1 and CDR2 are WNHNN and SYGVQD (reference sequence). Written as DNA, the CDR3 is TGCGCCAGCAGTGATTATAGCAATCAGCCCCAGCATTTT. Its protein product is CASSDYSNQPQHF.

The rearrangement uses TRBV6-5 and TRBJ2-7; D remains unclear. This CDR3 is built from 13 residues. Germline-derived CDR1 and CDR2 are MNHEY and SVGAGI. Between the trimmed V and J ends, which lost 2 bases and 5 bases, there was a span of 10 bases. The chain's CDR3 is CASSYIPGHEQYF. Here the CDR3 DNA reads TGTGCCAGCAGTTACATCCCAGGCCACGAGCAGTACTTC.

The chain uses TRBV29-1 and TRBJ2-5, with D unresolved. Germline V gene lookup returns CDR1 SQVTM and CDR2 ANQGSEA. CDR3 size: 13 residues. Trimming stripped 4 bases from V and 1 base from J, with 10 bases between. The CDR3 bases are TGCAGCGTTGGTAAGGCAACCCAAGAGACCCAGTACTTC. Amino acids: CSVGKATQETQYF. Full variable domain (rest looked up from reference TRBV29-1 and TRBJ2-5): SAVISQKPSRDICQRGTSLTIQCQVDSQVTMMFWYRQQPGQSLTLIATANQGSEATYESGFVIDKFPISRPNLTFSTLTVSNMSPEDSSIYLCSVGKATQETQYFGPGTRLLVL.

The rearrangement uses TRBV19 and TRBJ1-4; D is ambiguous. V lost 10 bases and J 2 bases, leaving 23 bases between the germline ends. CDR3 length: 17 amino acids. The germline V gene encodes CDR1 LNHDA and CDR2 SQIVND (reference sequence). CDR3 sequence: CATQSFGVGGTNEKLFF. CDR3 bases: TGTGCCACTCAGTCGTTTGGAGTCGGAGGCACTAATGAAAAACTGTTTTTT.

This clone showed up just a few times. V and J are TRBV7-9 and TRBJ1-2; D ambiguous. Trimming left V 1 base short and J 4 bases short, with 7 bases between. Germline CDR1 and CDR2: SEHNR and FQNEAQ (reference sequence). The CDR3 has 13 amino acids. The CDR3 here is CASSLDHGYGYTF. The CDR3 bases are TGTGCCAGCAGCTTAGATCATGGCTATGGCTACACCTTC.

This sequence joins TRBV30 and TRBJ2-5; D is uncertain. CDR3 length: 12 residues. Trimming took off 5 bases at V and 7 bases at J, with 14 bases between the two ends. The germline CDR1 and CDR2 sequences are GTSNPN and SVGIG (reference sequence). CDR3 region: CAWVLPGLTQYF. The CDR3 DNA sequence: TGTGCCTGGGTGCTCCCTGGGTTGACCCAGTACTTC.

J is TRBJ1-1 and V is TRBV7-3, with D perhaps TRBD1 (5 bases). V dropped 10 bases and J dropped 3 bases, with 15 bases sitting between them. The CDR3 runs to 13 residues. CDR1 and CDR2 from the germline V gene are SGHTA and FQGTGA. CDR3 in DNA: TGTGCCACAAAGAAGGGGCCGGACACTGAAGCTTTCTTT. As protein: CATKKGPDTEAFF.

CDR3 DNA: TGTGCCAGCAGCTTAGCCCGGGAAAATGAGCAGTTCTTC. This codes for CASSLARENEQFF. The chain combines TRBV11-2 with TRBJ2-1, with D possibly being TRBD2 (5 bases). The CDR3 sequence is 13 residues long. Germline CDR1 reads SGHAT; CDR2 reads FQNNGV. The V end was cut by 1 base, the J end by 7 bases, with 8 bases between.

V gene TRBV6-1 combines with J gene TRBJ1-3; 9 bases are shared with TRBD1. The CDR3 has 15 amino acids. Germline trimming cut 10 bases from V and 7 bases from J; bases unmatched to any gene: 14. CDR1 MNHNS and CDR2 SASEGT come from the germline V gene. CDR3 DNA: TGTGCCACACGATACGGGACAGGGAACTTCAACACCATATATTTT. Translating it yields CATRYGTGNFNTIYF.

The V call is TRBV27, the J call TRBJ2-5; D possibly matches TRBD1 or TRBD2 (5 bases each). Trimming left V 0 bases short and J 1 base short, with 9 bases between. This CDR3 comprises 15 residues. Germline CDR1 reads MNHEY; CDR2 reads SMNVEV (reference sequence). CDR3: CASSLSGDPQETQYF. The DNA of the CDR3 is TGTGCCAGCAGTTTATCGGGGGATCCCCAAGAGACCCAGTACTTC.

The CDR3 DNA follows: TGTGTCGTGCCAGGGGACAGCTCTGGGGCCAACGTCCTGACTTTC. Translation gives CVVPGDSSGANVLTF. The genes are TRBV21-1 and TRBJ2-6; the D call TRBD1 from the table was never checked on the DNA. TRBV21-1 is a known pseudogene. This CDR3 contains 15 residues.

The chain has TRBV27 and TRBJ2-3, with 7 bases aligning to TRBD1. This CDR3 comprises 12 residues. Germline values: CDR1 MNHEY, CDR2 SMNVEV (reference sequence). V was pared by 4 bases and J by 5 bases, with 0 bases of the junction left unmatched. This CDR3 reads CASSWTGDTQYF. CDR3 bases: TGTGCCAGCAGTTGGACAGGAGATACGCAGTATTTT.

The rearrangement uses TRBV6-5 and TRBJ2-5; D gene unclear. V dropped 0 bases and J dropped 5 bases, with 10 bases sitting between them. The CDR3 is made up of 14 amino acids. Per germline, CDR1 MNHEY and CDR2 SVGAGI. This CDR3 is CASSYSKPGETQYF. CDR3 bases: TGTGCCAGCAGTTACTCGAAGCCCGGGGAGACCCAGTACTTC.

This chain joins TRBV6-6 and TRBJ1-2, with a weak D call TRBD1 (5 bases). Germline-derived CDR1 and CDR2 are MNHNY and SVGAGI (reference sequence). CDR3 size: 15 residues. V was clipped by 6 bases and J by 4 bases, with 18 bases between them. CDR3 in DNA: TGTGCCAGCAGGGGGACTTCTTCAAGGGGCTATGGCTACACCTTC. Translating it yields CASRGTSSRGYGYTF.

The chain is built from TRBV28 and TRBJ2-7, with 10 bases identical to TRBD2. With 4 bases clipped from V and 0 bases from J, the junction kept 3 bases outside the gene matches. From germline, CDR1 is MDHEN and CDR2 SYDVKM. The CDR3 covers 15 residues. CDR3: CASSSSSGSSYEQYF. As DNA, the CDR3 is TGTGCCAGCAGTTCTTCTAGCGGGAGCTCCTACGAGCAGTACTTC.

This chain links TRBV11-2 with TRBJ2-3, with D possibly being TRBD2 (6 bases). Trimming left V 4 bases short and J 1 base short, with 12 bases between. This CDR3 is 15 amino acids long. The germline CDR1 and CDR2 sequences are SGHAT and FQNNGV. The CDR3 DNA follows: TGTGCCAGCAGCTCCACGGGGGACCGCACAGATACGCAGTATTTT. Amino acids: CASSSTGDRTDTQYF.

This clone was observed once. The V and J genes are TRBV27 and TRBJ2-2, with a possible D match to TRBD2 (6 bases). CDR1 and CDR2 (germline): MNHEY, SMNVEV (reference sequence). V was cut by 0 bases and J by 6 bases, with 14 bases left in between. This CDR3 contains 16 residues. The CDR3 sequence: CASSLSSGFVSGELFF. The DNA for the CDR3 is TGTGCCAGCAGTTTATCCAGCGGGTTCGTCTCCGGGGAGCTGTTTTTT.

The chain uses TRBV21-1 and TRBJ1-3. TRBV21-1 is annotated as a pseudogene. CDR3 length: 15 amino acids. The CDR3 is CASSAGRASGNTIYF. Here the CDR3 DNA reads TGTGCCAGCAGCGCGGGACGTGCCTCTGGAAACACCATATATTTT.

The chain joins TRBV2 to TRBJ1-4; D gene ambiguous. From germline, CDR1 is SNHLY and CDR2 FYNNEI. This CDR3 is 14 amino acids long. V lost 3 bases, J lost 10 bases, and 15 bases lay in between. The CDR3 loop is CASSDSAWGTKLFF. The DNA for the CDR3 is TGTGCCAGCAGTGACAGCGCATGGGGTACAAAACTGTTTTTT.

The chain uses TRBV4-3 and TRBJ2-2; D possibly uses TRBD1 or TRBD2 (6 bases each). The germline CDR1 and CDR2 sequences are LGHNA and YSLEER. V was clipped by 0 bases and J by 7 bases, with 15 bases between them. This CDR3 is 16 amino acids long. CDR3 sequence reads: CASSQDVRGAIGELFF. In DNA form, the CDR3 reads TGCGCCAGCAGCCAAGATGTAAGGGGGGCGATCGGGGAGCTGTTTTTT.

The chain joins TRBV25-1 to TRBJ2-2; no clear D gene. Germline V CDR1 and CDR2: MGHDK, SYGVNS. This CDR3 region has 14 residues. Trimming removed 2 bases from V and 4 bases from J, with 8 bases in between. The CDR3 sequence: CASSEGYSTGELFF. The DNA for the CDR3 is TGTGCCAGCAGTGAAGGTTACAGCACCGGGGAGCTGTTTTTT.

J is TRBJ2-1 and V is TRBV5-1, with 8 bases that match TRBD2. The CDR3 length is 14 residues. Germline V gene data show CDR1 as SGHRS and CDR2 as YFSETQ. V lost 4 bases and J lost 10; bases outside the gene matches: 10. The DNA of the CDR3 is TGCGCCAGCAGCACCTCTTTAGCGGGGTACGAGCAGTTCTTC. Its translation is CASSTSLAGYEQFF.